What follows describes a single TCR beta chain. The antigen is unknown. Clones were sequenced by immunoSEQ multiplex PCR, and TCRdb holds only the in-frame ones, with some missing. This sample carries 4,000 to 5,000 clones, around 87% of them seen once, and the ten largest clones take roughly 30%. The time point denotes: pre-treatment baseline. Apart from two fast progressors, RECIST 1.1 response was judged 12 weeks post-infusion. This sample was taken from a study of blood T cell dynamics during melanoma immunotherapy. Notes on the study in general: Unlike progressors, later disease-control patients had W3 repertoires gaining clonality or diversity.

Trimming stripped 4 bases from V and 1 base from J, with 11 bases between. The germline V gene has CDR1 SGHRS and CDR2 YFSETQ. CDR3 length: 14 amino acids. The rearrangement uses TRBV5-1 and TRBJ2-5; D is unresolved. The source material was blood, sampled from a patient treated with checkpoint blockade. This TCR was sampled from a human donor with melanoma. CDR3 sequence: CASSSSTFQETQYF. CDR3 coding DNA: TGCGCCAGCAGCAGTTCTACCTTCCAAGAGACCCAGTACTTC.